This TCR beta chain was documented in a study of breast tumors, draining lymph nodes, adjacent tissues. Germline lookup yields CDR1 ENHRY and CDR2 SYGVKD. Trimming took 4 bases from V and 0 from J, leaving 17 bases between them. The CDR3 contains 17 residues. The sample holds many counts of this clonotype. TCRdb re-called the multiplex PCR reads through MiXCR, storing one row per CDR3 protein. The sample has roughly 100,000 distinct CDR3 sequences; 30% are singletons. Samples came from axillary lymph nodes draining the breast cancer. The clonotype comes from a female donor with breast cancer. Some clones in this sample may be carry-over from other donors' samples. What was sequenced was axillary lymph node tissue. V gene TRBV10-3 combines with J gene TRBJ2-3, with a tentative D call TRBD2 (6 bases). The CDR3 nucleotides read TGTGCCATCAGTGGTGGCGGGGAACTATCTAGCACAGATACGCAGTATTTT. Translated, it gives CAISGGGELSSTDTQYF.